A single TCR beta chain is shown here with its context. Its antigen is currently unknown. With 0 bases clipped from V and 7 bases from J, the junction kept 6 bases outside the gene matches. The CDR3 extends over 16 amino acids. Germline V lookup: CDR1 MNHEY, CDR2 SVGAGI. The sample belongs to a study of cytomegalovirus exposure and HLA in healthy donors. Study-level points and caveats: Across HLA loci, a later analysis found differing TCR association rates, with DRB1 most and HLA-C fewest. An ancestry cluster, one associated with Asian ancestry, reportedly showed fewer N-insertions than the approximately 650-donor mean in a later analysis. A missense DCLRE1C variant was associated with V- and J-gene trimming of TCR beta chains in a later analysis, and an independent cohort replicated the association.

The primer mix had 60 Vbeta and 13 Jbeta primers. Using immunoSEQ multiplex PCR, the repertoire was profiled, and TCRdb retains in-frame clones only, with some absent. This table holds hundreds of thousands of clones, approximately 90% found once. The source is a woman younger than 30 in good health and CMV-seronegative. Input material: PBMCs. The rearrangement joins TRBV6-5 to TRBJ2-1, with 10 bases lining up with TRBD2. In DNA, the CDR3 is TGTGCCAGCAGTTACTCCCGGACTAGCGGCGGGAATGAGCAGTTCTTC. Translated: CASSYSRTSGGNEQFF.